A selection of T cell receptor beta chains follows, all from one sample in a study of CD8 T cells in ankylosing spondylitis. TCRdb recomputed calls from the 5' RACE reads with MiXCR, one row per CDR3 protein. The sample consists of about 160,000 distinct CDR3 sequences, approximately 20% of them appearing once. Sequences were obtained from blood, either unsorted or a sorted T cell fraction (not recorded which). All receptors come from a male donor with ankylosing spondylitis or in good health (not recorded which). CDR3s include the opening cysteine and the closing phenylalanine or tryptophan. A D gene is named only where the DNA matches it firmly. For some rows the clone size is stated as once, few or many, or as a class when expanded; others skip it.

TRBJ2-2,many,TRBV28,-,TGTGCCAGCAGTCCCGCCGGGACGAACACCGGGGAGCTGTTTTTT,CASSPAGTNTGELFF
TRBJ2-7,many,TRBV21-1,-,TGTGCCAGCAGCAGCGACCCTGTACTCTACGAGCAGTACTTC,CASSSDPVLYEQYF
TRBJ2-1,few,TRBV12-3/TRBV12-4,-,TGTGCCAGCAGTTCGTCCCGGGTCAATGAGCAGTTCTTC,CASSSSRVNEQFF
TRBJ1-5,-,TRBV10-2,TRBD1,TGCGCCAGCAGGGAGACAGGGGTTAGCAATCAGCCCCAGCATTTT,CASRETGVSNQPQHF
TRBJ1-5,few,TRBV28,TRBD1,TGTGCCAGCAGAACTGCAGGGGGGGGCCTACAGCCCCAGCATTTT,CASRTAGGGLQPQHF
TRBJ2-2,many,TRBV7-8,-,TGTGCCAGCAGCTTAGTTAACGAAGGGACCGGGGAGCTGTTTTTT,CASSLVNEGTGELFF
TRBJ2-1,many,TRBV5-1,-,TGCGCCAGCAGCATAACTAGGTCCTACAATGAGCAGTTCTTC,CASSITRSYNEQFF
TRBJ2-7,few,TRBV28,-,TGTGCCAGCAGTTTATTCAGGCGTTACGAGCAGTACTTC,CASSLFRRYEQYF
TRBJ2-2,-,TRBV27,-,TGTGCCAGCAGCCGTCCGGCGCCGAACACCGGGGAGCTGTTTTTT,CASSRPAPNTGELFF
TRBJ1-5,-,TRBV3-1,-,TGTGCCAGCAGCCCAGGGACGGTATCCAATCAGCCCCAGCATTTT,CASSPGTVSNQPQHF
TRBJ2-1,many,TRBV12-3/TRBV12-4,-,TGTGCCAGCAGCCAAATATCGACTAGATTCGGGAACAATGAGCAGTTCTTC,CASSQISTRFGNNEQFF
TRBJ2-3,many,TRBV10-1,-,TGCGCCAGCAGTGAAGCTCAGGTAGGGCCAGATACGCAGTATTTT,CASSEAQVGPDTQYF
TRBJ2-1,-,TRBV5-1,-,TGCGCCAGCAGCGTTAGCGGAGAAAGCTACAATGAGCAGTTCTTC,CASSVSGESYNEQFF
TRBJ1-1,many,TRBV12-3/TRBV12-4,-,TGTGCCAGCAGTTTTTGGGAGTTTCTGAACACTGAAGCTTTCTTT,CASSFWEFLNTEAFF
TRBJ2-7,few,TRBV20-1,TRBD2,TGCAGTGCACCCGGACTAGTACTAAACTACGAGCAGTACTTC,CSAPGLVLNYEQYF
TRBJ2-7,many,TRBV15,TRBD1,TGTGCCACCAGCAGAGGAATCGGACAGGGGGCGGAGGAGCAGTACTTC,CATSRGIGQGAEEQYF
TRBJ2-1,many,TRBV29-1,TRBD2,TGCAGCGTAAATAGCGGGATGTCTTCCTACAATGAGCAGTTCTTC,CSVNSGMSSYNEQFF
TRBJ2-5,few,TRBV5-1,TRBD2,TGCGCCAGCAGCCCCGCGGGAGCAGACCAAGAGACCCAGTACTTC,CASSPAGADQETQYF
TRBJ1-1,many,TRBV5-1,TRBD1,TGCGCCAGCAGCCGCGGCCGGGACAGCGTGAACACTGAAGCTTTCTTT,CASSRGRDSVNTEAFF
TRBJ1-2,-,TRBV19,-,TGTGCCAGTAGAAGGACGCAGTATGGCTACACCTTC,CASRRTQYGYTF
TRBJ1-5,-,TRBV2,-,TGTGCCAGCAGTGAACCCGGACACCAGCCCCAGCATTTT,CASSEPGHQPQHF
TRBJ2-2,many,TRBV12-3/TRBV12-4,-,TGTGCCAGCAGTCCGCGGGCGGGCCAGACCGGGGAGCTGTTTTTT,CASSPRAGQTGELFF
TRBJ2-4,few,TRBV7-9,-,TGTGCCAGCAGCTTAGCAGGGACCGCCAAAAACATTCAGTACTTC,CASSLAGTAKNIQYF
TRBJ2-3,few,TRBV20-1,TRBD2,TGCAGTTCGAGCGGGACTCACGCAGATACGCAGTATTTT,CSSSGTHADTQYF
TRBJ2-2,few,TRBV18,-,TGTGCCAGCTCACTTACTAACACCGGGGAGCTGTTTTTT,CASSLTNTGELFF
TRBJ2-1,-,TRBV10-2,TRBD2,TGCGCCAGCGGAGCGGGATTTATGAGCTCCTACAATGAGCAGTTCTTC,CASGAGFMSSYNEQFF
TRBJ2-1,many,TRBV20-1,-,TGCAGTGCTAGAGAAAGTGGACTCTACAATGAGCAGTTCTTC,CSARESGLYNEQFF
TRBJ2-5,many,TRBV5-4,TRBD2,TGTGCCAGCAGCTTTTCGGGACTAGGTGCCCAGTACTTC,CASSFSGLGAQYF
TRBJ1-2,many,TRBV5-1,-,TGCGCCAGCAGCTTCACGGAAACTAACTATGGCTACACCTTC,CASSFTETNYGYTF
TRBJ2-5,-,TRBV7-2,-,TGTGCCAGCAGCTTAGTGAGGGGGGATCAGTACTTC,CASSLVRGDQYF
TRBJ1-5,-,TRBV24-1,-,TGTGCCACCAGTGAAGCCGGGGGATTGGATCAGCCCCAGCATTTT,CATSEAGGLDQPQHF
TRBJ2-4,-,TRBV6-7,-,TGTGCCAGCAGCAGAACCGGGGCTGAGAAGCACATTCAGTACTTC,CASSRTGAEKHIQYF
TRBJ2-5,few,TRBV5-1,TRBD2,TGCGCCAGCAGCTTGGCGACTAGCGGGGGATTCCAAGAGACCCAGTACTTC,CASSLATSGGFQETQYF
TRBJ2-2,many,TRBV24-1,TRBD2,TGTGCCACCAGTGATTTGCCGGGACTAGCGGGAATTGGGGAGCTGTTTTTT,CATSDLPGLAGIGELFF
TRBJ2-3,-,TRBV20-1,TRBD2,TGCTGTGCTAAAAGACCGGGACTAGCGGAGGTAGATACGCAGTATTTT,CCAKRPGLAEVDTQYF
TRBJ2-7,many,TRBV3-1,TRBD1,TGTGCCAGCAGCCATGGGGACAGGAGCTCCTACGAGCAGTACTTC,CASSHGDRSSYEQYF
TRBJ2-7,-,TRBV7-3,-,TGTGCCAGCAGCTTAAGGGGCCTAAGAAGAGGCGAGCAGTACTTC,CASSLRGLRRGEQYF
TRBJ2-3,many,TRBV5-1,TRBD2,TGCGCCAGCAGTTGGACTAGCGGGTTCCTCACCACAGATACGCAGTATTTT,CASSWTSGFLTTDTQYF